The clone carrying this T cell receptor (beta chain) was seen a handful of times. Its antigen is unknown. These data are taken from a study of blood T cells in healthy people across ages. Study results and limitations: Diversity estimated from one million T cells was considered an underestimate.

A second roughly 6 to 12 cycle PCR used barcoded and J-beta primers. Paired-end reads containing CDR3 totaled no fewer than 3 million for each sample. Each CDR3 protein gets one entry after TCRdb re-called the 5' RACE reads with MiXCR. The sample holds about 780,000 distinct CDR3 sequences, 25% to 30% seen once. The CDR3 spans 13 residues. V shed 2 bases and J shed 6 bases, with 10 bases lying between them. Germline assignment: CDR1 DFQATT and CDR2 SNEGSKA (reference sequence). These same data were also listed under a study on T cells of mothers and their children. That study reports: Every mother supplied over 9 million TCR beta CDR3 reads and every child a few million. Detection yielded no persistent microchimeric T cell clones.

J is TRBJ2-2 and V is TRBV20-1, with D uncertain. The sequencing input was blood. The source of this sequence is a boy aged 5-17 years in good health. The chain's CDR3 is CSARSAAAGELFF. The CDR3 DNA sequence: TGCAGTGCTAGATCGGCAGCCGCCGGGGAGCTGTTTTTT.